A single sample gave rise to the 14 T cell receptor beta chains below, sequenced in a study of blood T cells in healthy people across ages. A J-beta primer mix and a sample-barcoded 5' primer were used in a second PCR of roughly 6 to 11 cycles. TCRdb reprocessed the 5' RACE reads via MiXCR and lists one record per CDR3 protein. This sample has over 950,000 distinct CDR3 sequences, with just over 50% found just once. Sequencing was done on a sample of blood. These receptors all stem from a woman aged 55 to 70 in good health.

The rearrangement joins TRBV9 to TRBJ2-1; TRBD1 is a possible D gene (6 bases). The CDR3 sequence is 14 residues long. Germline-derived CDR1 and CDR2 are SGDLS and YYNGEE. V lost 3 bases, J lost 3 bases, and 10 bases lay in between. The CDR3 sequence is CASSAGTNYNEQFF. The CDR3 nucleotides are TGTGCCAGCAGCGCAGGGACAAACTACAATGAGCAGTTCTTC.

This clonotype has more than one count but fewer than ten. The CDR3 bases are TGTGCCAGCAGCCAAGGGTCAGGAGCGGGGACTACGTCGGAGCAGTACTTC. Encoded protein: CASSQGSGAGTTSEQYF. The V call is TRBV3-1, the J call TRBJ2-7, with TRBD2 matching over 7 bases. Trimming removed 1 base from V and 7 bases from J; junction bases left unmatched: 16. Germline V gives CDR1 LGHDT, CDR2 YNNKEL (reference sequence). CDR3 length: 17 residues.

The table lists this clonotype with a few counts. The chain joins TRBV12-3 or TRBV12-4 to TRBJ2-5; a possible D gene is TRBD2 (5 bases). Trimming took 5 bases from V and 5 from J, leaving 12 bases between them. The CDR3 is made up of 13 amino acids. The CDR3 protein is CASSTWTHETQYF. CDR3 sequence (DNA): TGTGCCAGCAGTACCTGGACTCATGAGACCCAGTACTTC.

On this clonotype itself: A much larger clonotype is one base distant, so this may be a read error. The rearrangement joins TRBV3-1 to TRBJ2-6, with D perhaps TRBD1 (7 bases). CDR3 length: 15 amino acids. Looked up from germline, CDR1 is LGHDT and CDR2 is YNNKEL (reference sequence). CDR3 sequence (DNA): TGTGCCAGCAGCCGCGGGACAGCTGGGGCCAACGCCCTGACTTTC. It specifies CASSRGTAGANALTF. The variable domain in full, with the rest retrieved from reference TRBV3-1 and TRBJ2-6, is DTAVSQTPKYLVTQMGNDKSIKCEQNLGHDTMYWYKQDSKKFLKIMFSYNNKELIINETVPNRFSPKSPDKAHLNLHINSLELGDSAVYFCASSRGTAGANALTFGAGSRLTVL.

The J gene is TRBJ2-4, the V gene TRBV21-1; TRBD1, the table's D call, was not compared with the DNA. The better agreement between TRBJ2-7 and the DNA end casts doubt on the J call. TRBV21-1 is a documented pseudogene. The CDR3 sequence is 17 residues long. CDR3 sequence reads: CASSKFNDRDRAYEQYF. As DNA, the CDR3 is TGTGCCAGCAGCAAATTTAACGACCGGGACAGGGCCTACGAGCAGTACTTC.

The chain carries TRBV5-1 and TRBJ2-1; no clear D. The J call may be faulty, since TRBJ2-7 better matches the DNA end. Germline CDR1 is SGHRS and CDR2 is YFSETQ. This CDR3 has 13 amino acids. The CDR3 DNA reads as TGCGCCAGCAGCTTGGAACGAGTCTACGAGCAGTACTTC. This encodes CASSLERVYEQYF.

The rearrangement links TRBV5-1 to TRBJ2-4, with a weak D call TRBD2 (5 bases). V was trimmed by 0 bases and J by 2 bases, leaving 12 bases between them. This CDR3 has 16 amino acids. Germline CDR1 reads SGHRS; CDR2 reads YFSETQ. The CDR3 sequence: CASSLVGVGTKNIQYF. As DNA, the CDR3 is TGCGCCAGCAGCTTGGTCGGGGTAGGGACCAAAAACATTCAGTACTTC.

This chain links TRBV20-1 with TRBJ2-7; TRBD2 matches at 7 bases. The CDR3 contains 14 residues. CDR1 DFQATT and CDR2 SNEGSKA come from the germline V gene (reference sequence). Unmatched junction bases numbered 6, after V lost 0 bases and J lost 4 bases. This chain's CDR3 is CSARDSSGKYEQYF. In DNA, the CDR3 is TGCAGTGCTAGAGACTCTAGCGGAAAATACGAGCAGTACTTC.

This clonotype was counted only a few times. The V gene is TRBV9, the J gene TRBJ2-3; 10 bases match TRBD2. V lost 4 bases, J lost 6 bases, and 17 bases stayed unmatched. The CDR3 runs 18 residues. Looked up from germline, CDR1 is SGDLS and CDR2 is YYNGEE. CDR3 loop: CASSPRISSGSGEDTQYF. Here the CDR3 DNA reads TGTGCCAGCAGCCCACGGATATCTAGCGGGAGTGGGGAGGATACGCAGTATTTT.

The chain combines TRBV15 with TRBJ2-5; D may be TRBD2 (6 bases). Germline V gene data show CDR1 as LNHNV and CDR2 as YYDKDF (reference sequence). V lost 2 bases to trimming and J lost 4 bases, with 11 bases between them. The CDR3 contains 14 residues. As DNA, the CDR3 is TGTGCCACCAGCAGACGGGACTTCGTAGAGACCCAGTACTTC. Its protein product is CATSRRDFVETQYF.

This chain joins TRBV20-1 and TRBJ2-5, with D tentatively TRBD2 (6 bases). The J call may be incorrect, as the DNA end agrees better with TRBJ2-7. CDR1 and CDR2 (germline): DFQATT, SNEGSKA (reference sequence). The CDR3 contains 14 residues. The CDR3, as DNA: TGCAGTGCTAGGCCCTGGGGGGAGTTGGGCGAGCAGTACTTC. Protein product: CSARPWGELGEQYF.

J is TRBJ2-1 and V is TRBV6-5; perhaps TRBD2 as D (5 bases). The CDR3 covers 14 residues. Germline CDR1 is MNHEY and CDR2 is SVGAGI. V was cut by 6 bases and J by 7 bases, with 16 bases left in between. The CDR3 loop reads CASSQPPLENEQFF. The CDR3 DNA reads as TGTGCCAGCAGCCAACCCCCACTAGAAAATGAGCAGTTCTTC.

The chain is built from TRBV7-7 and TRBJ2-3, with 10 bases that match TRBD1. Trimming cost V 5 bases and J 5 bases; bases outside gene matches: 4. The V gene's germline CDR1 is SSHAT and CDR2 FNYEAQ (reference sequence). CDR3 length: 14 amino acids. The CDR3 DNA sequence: TGTGCCAGCAGCCGGGGACAGGGGTTAGATACGCAGTATTTT. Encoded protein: CASSRGQGLDTQYF.

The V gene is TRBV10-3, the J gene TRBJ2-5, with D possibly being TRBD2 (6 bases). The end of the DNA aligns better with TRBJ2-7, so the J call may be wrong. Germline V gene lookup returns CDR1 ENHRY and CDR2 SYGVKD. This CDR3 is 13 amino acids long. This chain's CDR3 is CAIRDLANYEQYF. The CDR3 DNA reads TGTGCCATCAGGGACCTAGCGAACTACGAGCAGTACTTC.